This is a list of T cell receptor beta chains from one sample in a study of T-cell reconstitution after alpha-beta-depleted transplantation in children. Via MiXCR, TCRdb re-called the PCR reads, giving one row per CDR3 protein. The sample has around 530,000 distinct CDR3 sequences, approximately 32% seen once. The source material was PBMCs from the stem cell graft donor, sampled from the stem cell graft. These receptors came from a human donor who donated a stem cell graft to a child with aplastic anemia. Each CDR3 is given with its conserved first and last residue. The D gene is left open where the match is weak. Size values are once, few and many counts, or a class for expanded clones, and some rows have none.

V gene: TRBV6-2/TRBV6-3
D gene: NA
J gene: TRBJ1-5
clone size: NA
CDR3 DNA: TGTGCCAGCAGTACACTGAAAGGGATCAATCAGCCCCAGCATTTT
CDR3 protein: CASSTLKGINQPQHF

V gene: TRBV20-1
D gene: NA
J gene: TRBJ1-4
clone size: few
CDR3 DNA: TGCAGTGCTAAAGACAGGAAAAACTTGGCGGAAAAACTGTTTTTT
CDR3 protein: CSAKDRKNLAEKLFF

V gene: TRBV7-6
D gene: TRBD2
J gene: TRBJ2-7
clone size: few
CDR3 DNA: TGTGCCAGCAGCCCGGGGACTACATCTTTCTACGAGCAGTACTTC
CDR3 protein: CASSPGTTSFYEQYF

V gene: TRBV27
D gene: TRBD1
J gene: TRBJ1-1
clone size: few
CDR3 DNA: TGTGCCAGCAGTTCGTCGACAGGGTTGGCCACTGAAGCTTTCTTT
CDR3 protein: CASSSSTGLATEAFF

V gene: TRBV5-1
D gene: NA
J gene: TRBJ1-1
clone size: NA
CDR3 DNA: TGCGCCAGCAGCTTTCAGGAGGCGCGGGGGACTGAAGCTTTCTTT
CDR3 protein: CASSFQEARGTEAFF

V gene: TRBV9
D gene: TRBD2
J gene: TRBJ2-5
clone size: NA
CDR3 DNA: TGTGCCAGCAGCGTAGGGGGACTAGCGGAAGAGACCCAGTACTTC
CDR3 protein: CASSVGGLAEETQYF

V gene: TRBV4-3
D gene: TRBD1
J gene: TRBJ2-1
clone size: NA
CDR3 DNA: TGCGCCAGCAGCCGGGGACAGGCCCTGCATGAGCAGTTCTTC
CDR3 protein: CASSRGQALHEQFF

V gene: TRBV5-1
D gene: TRBD1
J gene: TRBJ2-3
clone size: NA
CDR3 DNA: TGCGCCAGCAGCTTGAAAACAGGGGGCCGAAGGAGCACAGATACGCAGTATTTT
CDR3 protein: CASSLKTGGRRSTDTQYF

V gene: TRBV7-2
D gene: NA
J gene: TRBJ1-1
clone size: few
CDR3 DNA: TGTGCCAGCAGCTTGGAGGCGGGGTTCACTGAAGCTTTCTTT
CDR3 protein: CASSLEAGFTEAFF

V gene: TRBV4-3
D gene: TRBD1
J gene: TRBJ1-1
clone size: NA
CDR3 DNA: TGCGCCAGCAGCCAACGACAGGGGGCTGAAGCTTTCTTT
CDR3 protein: CASSQRQGAEAFF

V gene: TRBV6-5
D gene: NA
J gene: TRBJ2-7
clone size: few
CDR3 DNA: TGTGCCAGCAGTTACAGACGGATAAGCTCTTCCTACGAGCAGTACTTC
CDR3 protein: CASSYRRISSSYEQYF

V gene: TRBV27
D gene: TRBD2
J gene: TRBJ2-1
clone size: NA
CDR3 DNA: TGTGCCAGCAGTCCAACGACTAGCGGGAGGCGCTACAATGAGCAGTTCTTC
CDR3 protein: CASSPTTSGRRYNEQFF

V gene: TRBV7-2
D gene: NA
J gene: TRBJ2-5
clone size: few
CDR3 DNA: TGTGCCAGCAGCACGACCTCAGGGAGGAAGACCCAGTACTTC
CDR3 protein: CASSTTSGRKTQYF

V gene: TRBV7-9
D gene: NA
J gene: TRBJ2-1
clone size: once
CDR3 DNA: TGTGCCAGTGGGGTGAGTGAGAACAATGAGCAGTTCTTC
CDR3 protein: CASGVSENNEQFF

V gene: TRBV30
D gene: NA
J gene: TRBJ1-1
clone size: NA
CDR3 DNA: TGTGCCTGGAGTGTATCCCGGACGGGATCTTCTGAAGCTTTCTTT
CDR3 protein: CAWSVSRTGSSEAFF

V gene: TRBV6-2/TRBV6-3
D gene: TRBD2
J gene: TRBJ2-7
clone size: NA
CDR3 DNA: TGTGCCAGCAGGATCGGGACTAGCGGAATCTACGAGCAGTACTTC
CDR3 protein: CASRIGTSGIYEQYF

V gene: TRBV20-1
D gene: TRBD1
J gene: TRBJ2-5
clone size: few
CDR3 DNA: TGCAGTGCCAGGACAGGGGGTAAAGAGACCCAGTACTTC
CDR3 protein: CSARTGGKETQYF

V gene: TRBV5-4
D gene: TRBD2
J gene: TRBJ2-3
clone size: NA
CDR3 DNA: TGTGCCAGCAGCTTGCCTAGCGGGCCTCGTACAGATACGCAGTATTTT
CDR3 protein: CASSLPSGPRTDTQYF

V gene: TRBV30
D gene: NA
J gene: TRBJ2-5
clone size: NA
CDR3 DNA: TGTGCCTGGAGTGTAGGCGGGACCCAGTACTTC
CDR3 protein: CAWSVGGTQYF

V gene: TRBV10-3
D gene: TRBD1
J gene: TRBJ1-5
clone size: once
CDR3 DNA: TGTGCCATCAGTGAGTTACAGGGGGCCCATCAGCCCCAGCATTTT
CDR3 protein: CAISELQGAHQPQHF

V gene: TRBV5-1
D gene: TRBD1
J gene: TRBJ2-2
clone size: NA
CDR3 DNA: TGCGCCAGCAGCTCCTTAACAGGGGGCTCCGGGGAGCTGTTTTTT
CDR3 protein: CASSSLTGGSGELFF

V gene: TRBV18
D gene: TRBD1
J gene: TRBJ1-5
clone size: few
CDR3 DNA: TGTGCCAGCTCACCGACAGGGCATCAGCCCCAGCATTTT
CDR3 protein: CASSPTGHQPQHF

V gene: TRBV5-1
D gene: TRBD1
J gene: TRBJ2-1
clone size: few
CDR3 DNA: TGCGCCAGCAGCTACCGGGACAGTAATGGGGATGAGCAGTTCTTC
CDR3 protein: CASSYRDSNGDEQFF

V gene: TRBV7-9
D gene: NA
J gene: TRBJ2-4
clone size: NA
CDR3 DNA: NA
CDR3 protein: CASSLVGTGAVNF

V gene: TRBV7-9
D gene: NA
J gene: TRBJ1-4
clone size: NA
CDR3 DNA: TGTGCCAGCAGCTCCGTGCCGGCTAATGAAAAACTGTTTTTT
CDR3 protein: CASSSVPANEKLFF

V gene: TRBV3-1
D gene: NA
J gene: TRBJ1-1
clone size: NA
CDR3 DNA: TGTGCCAGCAGCCCGCCCTGGGGCCAGGGGAACACTGAAGCTTTCTTT
CDR3 protein: CASSPPWGQGNTEAFF

V gene: TRBV5-1
D gene: NA
J gene: TRBJ2-1
clone size: few
CDR3 DNA: TGCGCCAGCAGCTCCGGAAACAATGAGCAGTTCTTC
CDR3 protein: CASSSGNNEQFF

V gene: TRBV18
D gene: NA
J gene: TRBJ2-5
clone size: once
CDR3 DNA: TGTGCCAGCTCAGGTACCGGGACCAACCAAGAGACCCAGTACTTC
CDR3 protein: CASSGTGTNQETQYF

V gene: TRBV6-1
D gene: NA
J gene: TRBJ1-5
clone size: few
CDR3 DNA: TGTGCCAGCAGTGGGATGTATAGCAATCAGCCCCAGCATTTT
CDR3 protein: CASSGMYSNQPQHF

V gene: TRBV7-2
D gene: NA
J gene: TRBJ1-1
clone size: few
CDR3 DNA: TGTGCCAGCAGACGTGGGGGGCAGGCCGGAGGCACTGAAGCTTTCTTT
CDR3 protein: CASRRGGQAGGTEAFF

V gene: TRBV7-9
D gene: TRBD1
J gene: TRBJ1-2
clone size: NA
CDR3 DNA: TGTGCCAGCAGCTTTGGGACAGGGAGTGGCTACACCTTC
CDR3 protein: CASSFGTGSGYTF

V gene: TRBV29-1
D gene: NA
J gene: TRBJ1-1
clone size: NA
CDR3 DNA: TGCAGCGTGAAACAGAACACTGAAGCTTTCTTT
CDR3 protein: CSVKQNTEAFF

V gene: TRBV6-5
D gene: NA
J gene: TRBJ1-2
clone size: NA
CDR3 DNA: TGTGCCAGCAGAACAGGGAGCTATGGCTACACCTTC
CDR3 protein: CASRTGSYGYTF

V gene: TRBV30
D gene: NA
J gene: TRBJ1-1
clone size: NA
CDR3 DNA: TGTGCCTGGCGCACAAGGATGAACACTGAAGCTTTCTTT
CDR3 protein: CAWRTRMNTEAFF

V gene: TRBV6-1
D gene: NA
J gene: TRBJ2-2
clone size: few
CDR3 DNA: TGTGCCAGCCATCCTTCTTATGGGGACTCGAACACCGGGGAGCTGTTTTTT
CDR3 protein: CASHPSYGDSNTGELFF

V gene: TRBV7-2
D gene: TRBD1
J gene: TRBJ2-2
clone size: NA
CDR3 DNA: TGTGCCAGCAGCCAAACAGGGGGATACACCGGGGAGCTGTTTTTT
CDR3 protein: CASSQTGGYTGELFF

V gene: TRBV10-3
D gene: NA
J gene: TRBJ1-6
clone size: NA
CDR3 DNA: TGTGCCATCAGTGAAGGCCGGCAGCTGCTAAATAATTCACCCCTCCACTTT
CDR3 protein: CAISEGRQLLNNSPLHF

V gene: TRBV5-1
D gene: NA
J gene: TRBJ1-1
clone size: NA
CDR3 DNA: TGCGCCAGCAGCAGCCAAGGGGTTAGGATGAACACTGAAGCTTTCTTT
CDR3 protein: CASSSQGVRMNTEAFF

V gene: TRBV7-3
D gene: NA
J gene: TRBJ1-2
clone size: NA
CDR3 DNA: TGTGCCAGCAGCTTAAGTGGCAGGACCCCTCCACATTCTAACTATGGCTACACCTTC
CDR3 protein: CASSLSGRTPPHSNYGYTF

V gene: TRBV12-3/TRBV12-4
D gene: TRBD2
J gene: TRBJ2-1
clone size: NA
CDR3 DNA: TGTGCCAGCAGCCCTAAGGGGGGAGTTAGCGGGAGAGGGACCTACAATGAGCAGTTCTTC
CDR3 protein: CASSPKGGVSGRGTYNEQFF

V gene: TRBV7-2
D gene: NA
J gene: TRBJ1-6
clone size: few
CDR3 DNA: TGTGCCAGCAGCTTAGTCGGATCTTCACCCCTCCACTTT
CDR3 protein: CASSLVGSSPLHF

V gene: TRBV15
D gene: NA
J gene: TRBJ2-2
clone size: NA
CDR3 DNA: TGTGCCACCAGGGGCGGGGTGGGCACCGGGGAGCTGTTTTTT
CDR3 protein: CATRGGVGTGELFF

V gene: TRBV29-1
D gene: NA
J gene: TRBJ2-2
clone size: once
CDR3 DNA: TGCAGCGTCCGAGACCATAGGGACACCGGGGAGCTGTTTTTT
CDR3 protein: CSVRDHRDTGELFF

V gene: TRBV20-1
D gene: NA
J gene: TRBJ2-1
clone size: many
CDR3 DNA: TGCAGTGCTTCCCAAGGGATCCCCCCCAATGAGCAGTTCTTC
CDR3 protein: CSASQGIPPNEQFF

V gene: TRBV2
D gene: TRBD1
J gene: TRBJ1-1
clone size: NA
CDR3 DNA: TGTGCCAGCAGGGGTGGGACAGGGCCCACTGAAGCTTTCTTT
CDR3 protein: CASRGGTGPTEAFF

V gene: TRBV24-1
D gene: NA
J gene: TRBJ1-2
clone size: NA
CDR3 DNA: TGTGCCACCAGTGATTTAGACGGTCATGGCTACACCTTC
CDR3 protein: CATSDLDGHGYTF

V gene: TRBV28
D gene: NA
J gene: TRBJ2-3
clone size: few
CDR3 DNA: TGTGCCAGCAGATGGGGTACAGATACGCAGTATTTT
CDR3 protein: CASRWGTDTQYF

V gene: TRBV5-1
D gene: NA
J gene: TRBJ2-3
clone size: NA
CDR3 DNA: TGCGCCAGCAGCCGGACTACCACAGATACGCAGTATTTT
CDR3 protein: CASSRTTTDTQYF

V gene: TRBV7-2
D gene: TRBD1
J gene: TRBJ2-6
clone size: few
CDR3 DNA: TGTGCCAGCAGCTCAAAGGGGGCTAGGTCTGGGGCCAACGTCCTGACTTTC
CDR3 protein: CASSSKGARSGANVLTF

V gene: TRBV30
D gene: NA
J gene: TRBJ2-3
clone size: NA
CDR3 DNA: TGTGCCTGGAGCATAAGAGATACGCAGTATTTT
CDR3 protein: CAWSIRDTQYF

V gene: TRBV6-2/TRBV6-3
D gene: NA
J gene: TRBJ2-3
clone size: NA
CDR3 DNA: TGTGCCAGCAGTTCTGGGGCGTCCCGGACAGATACGCAGTATTTT
CDR3 protein: CASSSGASRTDTQYF

V gene: TRBV24-1
D gene: NA
J gene: TRBJ2-5
clone size: NA
CDR3 DNA: TGTGCCACCAGTGAGAGTTCCGGCGGATTGAAGACCCAGTACTTC
CDR3 protein: CATSESSGGLKTQYF

V gene: TRBV5-6
D gene: NA
J gene: TRBJ2-2
clone size: NA
CDR3 DNA: TGTGCCAGCAGTGAGGGCACCGGGGAGCTGTTTTTT
CDR3 protein: CASSEGTGELFF

V gene: TRBV18
D gene: NA
J gene: TRBJ2-2
clone size: few
CDR3 DNA: TGTGCCAGCTCACCCGACAGGTTGGCGAACACCGGGGAGCTGTTTTTT
CDR3 protein: CASSPDRLANTGELFF

V gene: TRBV29-1
D gene: NA
J gene: TRBJ1-1
clone size: NA
CDR3 DNA: TGCAGCGTGGGACCCGGGGGGCCTGAAGCTTTCTTT
CDR3 protein: CSVGPGGPEAFF

V gene: TRBV25-1
D gene: NA
J gene: TRBJ1-6
clone size: NA
CDR3 DNA: TGTGCCAGCACCAGAGAGGGAGGCCTCCACTTT
CDR3 protein: CASTREGGLHF

V gene: TRBV20-1
D gene: TRBD1
J gene: TRBJ2-5
clone size: few
CDR3 DNA: TGCAGTGGTTCGGCAGGGGGGACCCAGTACTTC
CDR3 protein: CSGSAGGTQYF

V gene: TRBV12-3/TRBV12-4
D gene: NA
J gene: TRBJ2-7
clone size: NA
CDR3 DNA: TGTGCCAGCAGTTTGGTAACCGGGGTTACCTACGAGCAGTACTTC
CDR3 protein: CASSLVTGVTYEQYF

V gene: TRBV7-2
D gene: TRBD1
J gene: TRBJ1-5
clone size: few
CDR3 DNA: TGTGCCAGCAGCGCCACCCTGGGACAGGGTCAGCCCCAGCATTTT
CDR3 protein: CASSATLGQGQPQHF

V gene: TRBV10-3
D gene: NA
J gene: TRBJ1-5
clone size: NA
CDR3 DNA: TGTGCCATCAGTGAGTCGGGGGGTAATCCGGAGGATCAGCCCCAGCATTTT
CDR3 protein: CAISESGGNPEDQPQHF